This TCR beta chain is from a study of tumor-infiltrating lymphocytes in primary liver carcinoma. A primer matching the constant region was used to make TCR beta cDNA from approximately 0.55 ug of total RNA. Libraries for TCR beta were built through three nested multiplex PCR rounds, which together made up a slightly modified ARM-PCR procedure. Forward primers for TRBV1-TRBV30 and a C-beta reverse primer served the first two PCR rounds, at 10 cycles each. TCRdb analysed the multiplex PCR reads with MiXCR anew, one entry per CDR3 protein. The sample lists 150,000 to 200,000 distinct CDR3 sequences; around 60% were seen once. Unsorted whole blood supplied the blood RNA, and germline DNA was isolated too. Those patients suffered from chronic HBV infection and were treatment-naive. Approximately 4 milliliters of peripheral blood were drawn preoperatively. Trimming removed 4 bases from V and 7 bases from J; junction bases left unmatched: 14. The CDR3 contains 17 residues.

The chain combines TRBV12-3 or TRBV12-4 with TRBJ1-4; 8 positions match TRBD1. The receptor was derived from a man in his forties or fifties with primary liver carcinoma and hepatitis B virus infection. Sequenced material: peripheral blood. CDR3 coding DNA: TGTGCCAGCAGTTCCCAGGGGGCGCAAGGTCTTAGTGAAAAACTGTTTTTT. Translating it yields CASSSQGAQGLSEKLFF.